Presented here are 32 T cell receptor beta chains from one specimen sequenced in a study of tumor-infiltrating lymphocytes in oesophageal squamous cell carcinoma. TCRdb independently ran MiXCR on the PCR reads; one entry per CDR3 protein. The sample includes more than 15,000 distinct CDR3 sequences, 40% to 45% of them seen just once. Sequencing input: normal esophageal tissue next to the tumor. These receptors came from a male donor with esophageal squamous cell carcinoma.

As to this clonotype: One end of the junction fails to match germline, which may point to a read error. The rearrangement uses TRBV5-3 and TRBJ2-5; tentative D call: TRBD1 (6 bases). The J call may not be correct, given that the DNA end is closer to TRBJ2-1. TRBV5-3 falls under the ORF class, with uncertain function. The CDR3 contains 14 residues. The CDR3 loop is CASSSGETYNEQFF. CDR3 DNA sequence: TGTGCCAGCAGCTCAGGGGAGACCTACAATGAGCAGTTCTTC.

This clonotype was seen a handful of times. The rearrangement uses TRBV5-1 and TRBJ2-1; D gene unclear. Trimming cost V 4 bases and J 13 bases, with 24 bases left between them. Germline CDR1 reads SGHRS; CDR2 reads YFSETQ. CDR3 length equals 15 residues. CDR3 DNA sequence: TGCGCCAGCAGCCCGGAAGGAGTGGTGCAAGAGACCCAGTTCTTC. It yields the protein CASSPEGVVQETQFF.

This clonotype was counted a single time. The J gene is TRBJ2-5, the V gene TRBV27, with 8 bases fitting TRBD2. Germline CDR1 reads MNHEY; CDR2 reads SMNVEV (reference sequence). J gave up 3 bases and V 8 bases, and 5 bases lay outside the gene matches. This CDR3 contains 13 residues. CDR3 bases: TGTGCCAGCGCATGGCGGGGGGAAGAGACCCAGTACTTC. Protein product: CASAWRGEETQYF.

Only a few counts were recorded for this clonotype. The V and J genes are TRBV7-2 and TRBJ2-3; a weak D match, TRBD2 (6 bases). The end of the DNA fits TRBJ2-5 better, so the J call may be wrong. The germline gives CDR1 SGHTA, CDR2 FQGNSA. The CDR3 is 14 amino acids. DNA of the CDR3: TGTGCCAGCAGCTCCCCGACTAGATCGGAGACCCAGTACTTC. Its protein product is CASSSPTRSETQYF.

The chain employs TRBV7-6 and TRBJ1-2, with no clear D. Germline assignment: CDR1 SGHVS and CDR2 FNYEAQ. This CDR3 region has 12 residues. Trimming took 4 bases from V and 8 from J, leaving 11 bases between them. The CDR3 spells CASSSQQYGYTF. The CDR3, as DNA: TGTGCCAGCAGCTCACAACAATACGGCTACACCTTC.

CDR3 sequence: CASSLAGGGADEQFF. The CDR3 DNA reads TGTGCCAGCAGCTTAGCGGGAGGGGGAGCGGATGAGCAGTTCTTC. The gene calls are TRBV7-8 and TRBJ2-5; perhaps TRBD2 as D (7 bases). TRBJ2-1 explains the end of the DNA better; the J call may be wrong. Germline V gene data show CDR1 as SGHVS and CDR2 as FQNEAQ. This CDR3 is built from 15 residues.

This rearrangement joins TRBV3-1 to TRBJ2-7; the match to TRBD1 covers 7 bases. Germline V lookup: CDR1 LGHDT, CDR2 YNNKEL (reference sequence). V lost 3 bases and J lost 3; bases outside the gene matches: 8. This CDR3 contains 15 residues. The DNA for the CDR3 is TGTGCCAGCAGCCAGCAAGGGGGCGCGAGCTACGAGCAGTACTTC. Translating gives CASSQQGGASYEQYF.

Many counts were recorded for this clonotype. V and J are TRBV28 and TRBJ1-4; D might be TRBD1 (6 bases). The germline V and J ends were trimmed by 6 bases and 6 bases, with 23 bases remaining between them. CDR1 MDHEN and CDR2 SYDVKM come from the germline V gene. The CDR3 extends over 17 amino acids. The CDR3 loop is CASRAPFGGGSDEKLFF. CDR3 coding DNA: TGTGCCAGCAGAGCGCCTTTCGGGGGCGGAAGCGATGAAAAACTGTTTTTT.

This clonotype occurred many times. The chain joins TRBV7-2 to TRBJ2-1; TRBD2 matches 9 bases. The CDR3 loop spans 15 amino acids. The germline gives CDR1 SGHTA, CDR2 FQGNSA. Trimming removed 4 bases from V and 4 bases from J; junction bases left unmatched: 5. CDR3 nucleotides: TGTGCCAGCAGCTCCGTAGCGGGGGATTACAATGAGCAGTTCTTC. This codes for CASSSVAGDYNEQFF.

This clonotype was seen many times. The chain recombines TRBV6-1 with TRBJ2-5; 7 bases match TRBD2. The CDR3 has 16 residues. The V gene end was trimmed by 6 bases and the J gene end by 0 bases; junction bases not matched to a gene: 10. Germline lookup yields CDR1 MNHNS and CDR2 SASEGT. CDR3 nucleotides: TGTGCCAGCAGAGATAGGGACTACCGGTACCAAGAGACCCAGTACTTC. The encoded protein is CASRDRDYRYQETQYF.

This clonotype is labeled as medium-sized. The CDR3, as DNA: TGTGCCAGCAGCTATACTAGAGGGACGGGGGAGCAGTACTTC. Encoded protein: CASSYTRGTGEQYF. The genes are TRBV12-3 or TRBV12-4 and TRBJ2-7; TRBD1 or TRBD2 may be the D gene (5 bases each). This CDR3 contains 14 residues. Trimming removed 6 bases at V and 7 bases at J, with 19 bases between.

The rearrangement uses TRBV7-2 and TRBJ2-7; no reliable D call. The closer fit of TRBJ1-2 to the DNA end suggests the J call may be wrong. Germline CDR1 and CDR2: SGHTA and FQGNSA. The CDR3 has 13 residues. The CDR3 spells CASSLAPEYGYTF. CDR3 nucleotides: TGTGCCAGCAGCTTAGCGCCCGAATATGGCTACACCTTC.

This clonotype has a count of ten or more. The chain has TRBV15 and TRBJ2-1; 15 nucleotides match TRBD2. From germline, CDR1 is LNHNV and CDR2 YYDKDF (reference sequence). The J segment lost 7 bases and the V segment lost 0 bases, leaving 13 bases of the junction unmatched. The CDR3 is 20 amino acids. As DNA, the CDR3 is TGTGCCACCAGCAGAGATGTGGGACTAGCGGGAGGAAACATCCGGAATGAGCAGTTCTTC. Its protein is CATSRDVGLAGGNIRNEQFF.

This clonotype was found many times. The chain has TRBV27 and TRBJ2-1; 12 nucleotides match TRBD2. The CDR3 has 15 amino acids. Trimming at V came to 5 bases and at J to 5 bases, leaving 4 bases not matched to a gene. Germline values: CDR1 MNHEY, CDR2 SMNVEV (reference sequence). The CDR3 nucleotides are TGTGCCAGCAGTCAACTAGCGGGAGGTAACAATGAGCAGTTCTTC. Protein sequence: CASSQLAGGNNEQFF.

The V call is TRBV19, the J call TRBJ2-1, with 14 positions matching TRBD2. The CDR3 runs 16 residues. In germline, CDR1 is LNHDA, CDR2 SQIVND (reference sequence). Trimming cost V 5 bases and J 8 bases; bases outside gene matches: 8. The CDR3 DNA is TGTGCCAGTAGTCCTTTCGGGACTAGCGGGAGCGATGAGCAGTTCTTC. Translating gives CASSPFGTSGSDEQFF.

Note on this clonotype: Its ends do not fully match the called genes, so a read error is possible. J is TRBJ2-3 and V is TRBV4-2; TRBD1 agrees at 11 bases. Per germline, CDR1 LGHNA and CDR2 YNFKEQ. This CDR3 is 17 amino acids long. The CDR3 region has the DNA TGTGCCAGCACCCAAGGGGGGGGACAGGGGGGCACAGATACGCAGTATTTT. Translated, it gives CASTQGGGQGGTDTQYF.

The rearrangement joins TRBV7-3 to TRBJ2-3; 10 bases are a match to TRBD2. V was pared by 2 bases and J by 4 bases, with 3 bases of the junction left unmatched. Germline V gene sequence: CDR1 SGHTA, CDR2 FQGTGA. CDR3 length equals 15 residues. Here the CDR3 DNA reads TGTGCCAGCAGCTTAGGGCTAGCGGGGGCAGATACGCAGTATTTT. Its protein is CASSLGLAGADTQYF.

This clonotype appeared many times. The rearrangement links TRBV7-2 to TRBJ1-5; D unclear. V was trimmed by 1 base and J by 12 bases, leaving 19 bases between them. Germline values: CDR1 SGHTA, CDR2 FQGNSA. The length of the CDR3 is 15 residues. The CDR3 loop reads CASSLGLGQVSNQHF. The CDR3 nucleotides read TGTGCCAGCAGCTTAGGATTAGGGCAGGTCAGTAACCAGCATTTT.

This clonotype was found many times. The chain carries TRBV6-1 and TRBJ2-7; 11 nucleotides align to TRBD1. Unmatched junction bases numbered 8, after V lost 6 bases and J lost 1 base. Germline V gene sequence: CDR1 MNHNS, CDR2 SASEGT. The length of the CDR3 is 16 residues. The CDR3 DNA sequence: TGTGCCAGCAGAGACTTTGGGACAGGGGGTTCCTACGAGCAGTACTTC. Protein: CASRDFGTGGSYEQYF.

This clonotype was found many times. This chain links TRBV6-1 with TRBJ1-1; D may be TRBD1 (5 bases). The germline V gene encodes CDR1 MNHNS and CDR2 SASEGT. The CDR3 consists of 15 residues. V lost 2 bases to trimming and J lost 1 base, with 11 bases between them. The CDR3, as DNA: TGTGCCAGCAGTGAAACGGGGCTGGGGAACACTGAAGCTTTCTTT. This encodes CASSETGLGNTEAFF.

This chain joins TRBV5-3 and TRBJ1-5; no reliable D call. TRBV5-3 is assigned to the ORF class and has an uncertain function. CDR3 size: 14 residues. V was trimmed by 2 bases and J by 7 bases, leaving 13 bases between them. The DNA for the CDR3 is TGTGCCAGAAGCTTATCCAAGGTATACCAGCCCCAGCATTTT. This encodes CARSLSKVYQPQHF.

The chain combines TRBV12-3 or TRBV12-4 with TRBJ2-3, with 9 bases that match TRBD2. Trimming cost V 4 bases and J 14 bases; bases outside gene matches: 13. CDR3 size: 14 residues. DNA for the CDR3: TGTGCCAGCAGTTGGCGGGAGGGCACCGGGGAGCTGTATTTT. Residues: CASSWREGTGELYF.

This clonotype has a handful of counts. One junction end disagrees with the germline gene, perhaps due to a read error. This chain links TRBV5-4 with TRBJ1-2, with TRBD1 identical over 11 bases. The CDR3 is made up of 15 amino acids. The germline V gene has CDR1 SGHNT and CDR2 YYREEE (reference sequence). The CDR3 nucleotides are TGCGCCAGCAGCTTGGGGACAGGGGGAGACTATGGCTACACCTTC. Residues: CASSLGTGGDYGYTF.

This clonotype is termed medium-sized. The V call is TRBV6-6, the J call TRBJ2-1, with TRBD2 as a possible D gene (7 bases). This CDR3 region has 17 residues. Germline CDR1 and CDR2: MNHNY and SVGAGI (reference sequence). V was clipped by 2 bases and J by 7 bases, with 21 bases between them. Written as DNA, the CDR3 is TGTGCCAGCAGTTACCCAAGAGGGGGAGCGGGAACGAATGAGCAGTTCTTC. Protein sequence: CASSYPRGGAGTNEQFF.

This clonotype showed up just once. The genes are TRBV10-2 and TRBJ2-1; D gene ambiguous. The germline gives CDR1 WSHSY, CDR2 SAAADI. Trimming cost V 5 bases and J 6 bases, with 14 bases left between them. This CDR3 has 14 residues. CDR3 coding DNA: TGCGCCAGCAGTTGGGGTGGGTCGGGCAATGAGCAGTTCTTC. It is translated as CASSWGGSGNEQFF.

To note about this clonotype: The final CDR3 position lacks the conserved phenylalanine or tryptophan, pointing to a likely read error. No DNA is shown, since the ends of the CDR3 on it are uncertain; the CDR3 is the one TCRdb lists. The V and J genes are TRBV7-9 and TRBJ2-3; the table names TRBD2, a call not compared with the DNA. Germline CDR1 is SEHNR and CDR2 is FQNEAQ (reference sequence). The CDR3 is 16 amino acids long, termini counted. The chain's CDR3 is CASSLMGPENIQYFGP.

This clonotype has at least ten counts. A much more abundant neighbour one base away suggests this may be a read error. This rearrangement joins TRBV7-9 to TRBJ2-7; D remains unclear. The CDR3 covers 12 residues. V dropped 0 bases and J dropped 7 bases, with 7 bases sitting between them. The germline gives CDR1 SEHNR, CDR2 FQNEAQ (reference sequence). For the CDR3, the DNA is TGTGCCAGCAGCTTAGCGTTCGATGAGCAGTACTTC. Translated: CASSLAFDEQYF.

The chain joins TRBV6-2 or TRBV6-3 to TRBJ2-5, with 8 bases aligning to TRBD2. The closer fit of TRBJ2-1 to the DNA end suggests the J call may be wrong. The germline CDR1 and CDR2 sequences are MNHEY and SVGEGT. CDR3 length equals 14 residues. The CDR3 sequence: CASKASGFYNEQFF. CDR3 in DNA: TGTGCCAGCAAGGCTAGCGGGTTTTACAATGAGCAGTTCTTC.

This clonotype was recorded many times. V usage is TRBV19 and J usage is TRBJ2-1, with 9 bases fitting TRBD2. Per the germline V gene, CDR1 is LNHDA and CDR2 is SQIVND (reference sequence). CDR3 length: 15 residues. The junction had 6 bases not matched to a gene; V was cut back by 7 bases and J by 2 bases. The CDR3 DNA follows: TGTGCCAGTACCCTTAGCGGGAGCACCTACAATGAGCAGTTCTTC. This translates into CASTLSGSTYNEQFF.

Concerning this clonotype: Its ends do not fully match the called genes, so a read error is possible. The V call is TRBV5-3, the J call TRBJ1-6, with 8 bases that match TRBD1. The DNA matches TRBJ1-1 better at its end, which makes the J call doubtful. TRBV5-3 is an open reading frame, and its role is uncertain. This CDR3 region has 14 residues. CDR3 nucleotides: TGTGCCAGCAGCTTTACAGGGGGGGACACTGAAGCTTTCTTT. It translates to CASSFTGGDTEAFF.

The table lists this clonotype with many counts. The chain combines TRBV7-6 with TRBJ2-7; D is possibly TRBD2 (7 bases). Germline V gene lookup returns CDR1 SGHVS and CDR2 FNYEAQ. Trimming took 1 base from V and 7 from J, leaving 17 bases between them. This CDR3 has 15 residues. The CDR3 nucleotides read TGTGCCAGCAGCTTAGTTGGCGGAGGGGGGGATGAGCAGTACTTC. Amino acid sequence: CASSLVGGGGDEQYF.

For this clonotype: This CDR3 fails to terminate in the conserved phenylalanine or tryptophan, so it likely reflects a read error. Because the CDR3's place on the DNA is in doubt, the DNA is left out and the CDR3 is given as listed by TCRdb. The chain combines TRBV7-2 with TRBJ2-1; TRBD1 was called by the table and not checked on the DNA. The CDR3 spans 18 residues, counting both ends. Germline-derived CDR1 and CDR2 are SGHTA and FQGNSA. CDR3 residues: CASSRTTVQSSYEQYFGS.